This T cell receptor (beta chain) was profiled in a study of blood T cell repertoires in COVID-19. Overall study context: The origin of the acute and convalescent COVID-19 samples was the United States, Italy and Spain. The analysed material was cDNA or gDNA that came from T cells, B-cell-depleted T cells, or PBMCs.

In the original analysis: Cell counts per sample came from amplifying reference gene primers. Method: immunoSEQ multiplex PCR; TCRdb's copy keeps in-frame clones and lacks some. The DNA gave D and trimming, while V, J and clone size come from that table. The table has 150,000 to 200,000 clones, 77% seen once. This TCR derives from a man between 65 and 80 years old with acute or convalescent COVID-19. Specimen: peripheral blood.

The CDR3 DNA reads as TGTGCCAGCAGCCAAGGCCAGTATCAGCCCCAGCATTTT. It encodes CASSQGQYQPQHF. The chain links TRBV3-1 (or the pseudogene TRBV3-2) to TRBJ1-5; the D is unclear. CDR1 LGHDT and CDR2 YNNKEL come from the germline V gene (reference sequence). CDR3 size: 13 residues. Trimming took off 1 base at V and 5 bases at J, with 6 bases between the two ends.